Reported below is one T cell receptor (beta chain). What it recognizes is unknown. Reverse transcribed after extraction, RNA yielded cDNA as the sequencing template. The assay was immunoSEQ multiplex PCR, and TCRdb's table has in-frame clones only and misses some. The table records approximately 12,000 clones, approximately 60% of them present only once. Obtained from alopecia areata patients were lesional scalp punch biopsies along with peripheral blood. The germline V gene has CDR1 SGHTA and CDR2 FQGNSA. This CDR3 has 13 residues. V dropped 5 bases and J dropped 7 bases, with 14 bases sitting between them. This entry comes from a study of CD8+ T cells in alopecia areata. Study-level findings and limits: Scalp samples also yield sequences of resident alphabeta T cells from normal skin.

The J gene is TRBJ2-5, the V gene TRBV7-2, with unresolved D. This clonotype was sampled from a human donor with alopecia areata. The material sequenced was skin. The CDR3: CASSTSPWGTQYF. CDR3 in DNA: TGTGCCAGCAGCACATCCCCCTGGGGGACCCAGTACTTC.